This T cell receptor beta chain is drawn from a study of CD8 T cells in ankylosing spondylitis. The CDR3 loop spans 14 amino acids. Germline loops: CDR1 ENHRY, CDR2 SYGVKD. By quantitative 5'-RACE with molecular barcodes, the TCR beta libraries were made. TCRdb re-called the 5' RACE reads with MiXCR, one entry per CDR3 protein. The data show around 390,000 distinct CDR3 sequences, around 24% seen once. Details on this clonotype: Antigen: not known. At one end the junction does not follow the germline gene, possibly because of a read error.

Study-level findings and limits: A motif in TCR beta, a set of under ten highly homologous variants, appeared characteristic of ankylosing spondylitis blood. Reactive arthritis synovial fluid and blood were previously reported to contain some motif variants. The authors found the disease-linked clones to be CD8+ and relatively rare in peripheral blood. Matched ankylosing spondylitis synovial fluid reportedly showed significant enrichment of disease-linked clones.

The chain combines TRBV10-3 with TRBJ2-1; 9 nucleotides line up with TRBD1. Sequenced input: blood, either unsorted or a sorted T cell fraction (not recorded which). The receptor was isolated from a male donor with ankylosing spondylitis. The CDR3: CAIRRQGDHNGQFF. In nucleotides, the CDR3 is TGTGCCATCAGACGACAGGGGGACCACAATGGGCAGTTCTTC.